This T cell receptor (beta chain) was sequenced in a study of OX40 agonist ivuxolimab in advanced cancers. Concerning this clone itself: Its specificity is unknown.

The CDR3 extends over 15 amino acids. The V gene's germline CDR1 is MDHEN and CDR2 SYDVKM. V was shortened by 7 bases and J by 4 bases, with 17 bases between the two germline ends. Whole-study results and caveats: The average count of expanded clones was higher among CD8+ T cells than among CD4+.

Sequencing used immunoSEQ multiplex PCR; TCRdb keeps in-frame clones, though not all of them. Here the sample spans tens of thousands of clones, nearly 90% being singletons. V and J are TRBV28 and TRBJ1-5; no clear D. This receptor was obtained from an adult with an advanced solid tumor such as melanoma, head and neck, liver or kidney cancer. Material: CD4+ or CD8+ T cells sorted from blood, obtained in a trial of the OX40 agonist ivuxolimab. The CDR3 loop reads CASILTQVSNQPQHF. The CDR3 DNA is TGTGCCAGCATCTTAACTCAGGTATCTAATCAGCCCCAGCATTTT.